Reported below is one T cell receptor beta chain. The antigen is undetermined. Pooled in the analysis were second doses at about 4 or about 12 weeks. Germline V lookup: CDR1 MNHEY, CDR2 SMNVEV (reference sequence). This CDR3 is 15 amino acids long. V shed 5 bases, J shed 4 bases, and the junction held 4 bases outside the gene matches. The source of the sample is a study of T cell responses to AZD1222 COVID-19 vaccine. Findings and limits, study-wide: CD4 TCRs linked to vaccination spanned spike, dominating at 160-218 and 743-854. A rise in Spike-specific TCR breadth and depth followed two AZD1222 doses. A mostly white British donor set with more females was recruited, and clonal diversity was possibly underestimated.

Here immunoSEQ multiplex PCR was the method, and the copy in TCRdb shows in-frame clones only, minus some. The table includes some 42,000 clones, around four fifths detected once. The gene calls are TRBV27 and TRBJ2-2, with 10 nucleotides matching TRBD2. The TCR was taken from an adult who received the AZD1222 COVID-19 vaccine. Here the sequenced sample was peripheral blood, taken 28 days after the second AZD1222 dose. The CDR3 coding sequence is TGTGCCAGCAGTCAGCGGGGGGGCGGCACCGGGGAGCTGTTTTTT. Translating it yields CASSQRGGGTGELFF.